Following are 5 T cell receptor beta chains from one sample sequenced in a study of T cell changes during pregnancy in multiple sclerosis. Only in-frame clones appear in the TCRdb table, and some are missing; sequencing was by immunoSEQ multiplex PCR. There are about 46,000 clones in the sample; 85% to 95% occur only once, and approximately 0.41% lies in the top ten. This sample comprised CD4+ T cells from peripheral blood mononuclear cells, obtained in the second trimester of pregnancy. The receptors come from a female donor in good health, enrolled as a control in a pregnancy study.

In regard to this clone: The junction does not match germline at one end; this may be a read error. The gene calls are TRBV2 and TRBJ1-4; D call uncertain. Germline CDR1 is SNHLY and CDR2 is FYNNEI. CDR3 length: 16 residues. The CDR3: CASTPRARAFNQKLFF. The CDR3 DNA reads TGTGCCAGCACCCCGAGGGCAAGGGCTTTTAATCAAAAACTGTTTTTT.

The rearrangement uses TRBV6-5 and TRBJ2-7, with TRBD2 as a possible D gene (6 bases). Germline V lookup: CDR1 MNHEY, CDR2 SVGAGI. Deletions cut 0 bases from V and 4 bases from J, with 13 bases between. This CDR3 contains 15 residues. The DNA of the CDR3 is TGTGCCAGCAGTTACTCGTGGAGGGGCGGGTACGAGCAGTACTTC. Encoded protein: CASSYSWRGGYEQYF.

This rearrangement joins TRBV13 to TRBJ2-3; 11 positions match TRBD2. V lost 4 bases, J lost 3 bases, and 3 bases stayed unmatched. CDR1 is PRHDT, CDR2 FYEKMQ, per germline (reference sequence). The CDR3 is 15 residues long. The CDR3 DNA sequence: TGTGCCAGCAGCTCAAGGACTAGCGGGACAGATACGCAGTATTTT. Its protein product is CASSSRTSGTDTQYF.

The chain employs TRBV11-2 and TRBJ2-1, with 7 nucleotides matching TRBD1. CDR3 length: 15 residues. Germline CDR1 and CDR2: SGHAT and FQNNGV. With 1 base clipped from V and 4 bases from J, the junction kept 4 bases outside the gene matches. In DNA form, the CDR3 reads TGTGCCAGCAGCTTAGGGCAGGGGGTGTACAATGAGCAGTTCTTC. It codes for CASSLGQGVYNEQFF.

The chain links TRBV7-2 to TRBJ2-7, with D maybe TRBD2 (7 bases). CDR1 is SGHTA, CDR2 FQGNSA, per germline. Trimming removed 3 bases from V and 5 bases from J, with 11 bases in between. The CDR3 length is 13 residues. The CDR3 DNA reads as TGTGCCAGCAGCTTCGGGGGGCAGGACGAGCAGTACTTC. It encodes CASSFGGQDEQYF. The full variable domain, its missing parts supplied by reference TRBV7-2 and TRBJ2-7, is GAGVSQSPSNKVTEKGKDVELRCDPISGHTALYWYRQSLGQGLEFLIYFQGNSAPDKSGLPSDRFSAERTGGSVSTLTIQRTQQEDSAVYLCASSFGGQDEQYFGPGTRLTVT.